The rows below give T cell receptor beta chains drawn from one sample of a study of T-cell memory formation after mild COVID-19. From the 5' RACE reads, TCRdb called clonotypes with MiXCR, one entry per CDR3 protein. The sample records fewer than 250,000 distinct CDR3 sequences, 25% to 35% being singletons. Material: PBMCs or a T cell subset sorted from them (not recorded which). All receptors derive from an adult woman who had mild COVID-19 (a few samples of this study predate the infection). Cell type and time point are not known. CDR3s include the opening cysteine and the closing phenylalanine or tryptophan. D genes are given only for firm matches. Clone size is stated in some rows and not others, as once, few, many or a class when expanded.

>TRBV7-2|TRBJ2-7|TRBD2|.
CASSSGLAGVYEQYF
TGTGCCAGCAGCTCGGGACTAGCGGGAGTCTACGAGCAGTACTTC
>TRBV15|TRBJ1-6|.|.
CATSRARENSPLHF
TGTGCCACCAGCAGGGCAAGAGAGAATTCACCCCTCCACTTT
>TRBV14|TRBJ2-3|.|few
CASSPSLGGDTQYF
TGTGCCAGCAGCCCATCGTTAGGGGGAGATACGCAGTATTTT
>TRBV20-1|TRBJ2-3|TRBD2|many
CSGLAGGRTDTQYF
TGCAGTGGCTTAGCGGGGGGGCGCACAGATACGCAGTATTTT
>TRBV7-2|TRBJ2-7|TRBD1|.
CASSLAGTGSSKQYF
TGTGCCAGCAGCTTAGCGGGGACAGGGAGTTCGAAGCAGTACTTC
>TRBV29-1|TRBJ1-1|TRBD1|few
CSVRQGDTEAFF
TGCAGCGTCCGACAGGGGGACACTGAAGCTTTCTTT
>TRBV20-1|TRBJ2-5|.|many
CSARAWTEQETQYF
TGCAGTGCTAGAGCCTGGACAGAACAAGAGACCCAGTACTTC
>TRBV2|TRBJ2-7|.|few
CASSPERVRYEQYF
TGTGCCAGCAGTCCCGAGAGGGTCCGCTACGAGCAGTACTTC
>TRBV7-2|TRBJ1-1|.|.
CASSPRGSTNTEAFF
TGTGCCAGCAGCCCCCGGGGGAGCACGAACACTGAAGCTTTCTTT
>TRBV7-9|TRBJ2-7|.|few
CASSSPDQGYEQYF
TGTGCCAGCAGTTCTCCGGACCAGGGCTACGAGCAGTACTTC
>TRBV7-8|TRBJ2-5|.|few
CASSLIQETQYF
TGTGCCAGCAGCTTAATCCAAGAGACCCAGTACTTC
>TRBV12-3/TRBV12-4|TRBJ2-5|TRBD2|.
CASRSGTSPGETQYF
TGTGCCAGCCGCTCGGGGACTAGCCCTGGAGAGACCCAGTACTTC
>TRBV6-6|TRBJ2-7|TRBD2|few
CASSKTPGTNSYEQYF
TGTGCCAGCAGTAAGACGCCCGGGACTAACTCCTACGAGCAGTACTTC
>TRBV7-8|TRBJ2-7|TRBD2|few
CASSPGTSVINEQYF
TGTGCCAGCAGCCCAGGGACTAGCGTTATTAACGAGCAGTACTTC
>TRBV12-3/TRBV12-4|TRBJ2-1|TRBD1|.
CASSSYQGVLEQFF
TGTGCCAGCAGTTCATATCAGGGGGTTCTAGAGCAGTTCTTC
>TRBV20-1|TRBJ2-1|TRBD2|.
CSAPPGTSGSGSYNEQFF
TGCAGTGCCCCCCCTGGGACTAGCGGAAGTGGCTCCTACAATGAGCAGTTCTTC
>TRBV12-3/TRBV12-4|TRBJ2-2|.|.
CASSLQGPPNTGELFF
TGTGCCAGCAGCCTACAGGGACCCCCGAACACCGGGGAGCTGTTTTTT
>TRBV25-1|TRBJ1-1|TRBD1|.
CASRGTGGEAFF
TGTGCCAGCAGGGGGACAGGGGGCGAAGCTTTCTTT
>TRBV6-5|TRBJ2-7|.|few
CASSYEGRGYEQYF
TGTGCCAGCAGTTACGAGGGTAGGGGCTACGAGCAGTACTTC
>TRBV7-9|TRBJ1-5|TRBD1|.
CASSPGEGAPYQPQHF
TGTGCCAGCAGCCCTGGGGAGGGGGCCCCATATCAGCCCCAGCATTTT
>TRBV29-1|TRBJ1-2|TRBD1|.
CSVELDGQGIYGYTF
TGCAGCGTTGAACTAGATGGACAGGGAATATATGGCTACACCTTC
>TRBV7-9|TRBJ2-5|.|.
CASSPDWRETQYF
TGTGCCAGCAGCCCGGACTGGCGGGAGACCCAGTACTTC
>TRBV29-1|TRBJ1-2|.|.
CSVEGLRGKQATAF
TGCAGCGTTGAAGGGTTGAGGGGCAAACAGGCTACGGCCTTC
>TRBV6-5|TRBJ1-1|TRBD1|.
CASSSPGTGVTEAFF
TGTGCCAGCAGTTCCCCCGGGACAGGAGTCACTGAAGCTTTCTTT
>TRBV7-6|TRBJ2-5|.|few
CASSLYRGEETQYF
TGTGCCAGCAGCTTATACCGCGGGGAAGAGACCCAGTACTTC
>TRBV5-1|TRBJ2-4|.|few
CASSRAEAKNIQYF
TGCGCCAGCAGCCGAGCCGAGGCCAAAAACATTCAGTACTTC